This entry lists 15 T cell receptor beta chains sequenced from one sample in a study of cytomegalovirus exposure and HLA in healthy donors. The PCR made use of 60 Vbeta and 13 Jbeta primers. Only in-frame clones appear in the TCRdb table, and some are missing; sequencing was by immunoSEQ multiplex PCR. The sample carries 65,000 to 80,000 clones, around four fifths recorded once. Input material: PBMCs. All receptors come from a woman aged 40 to 49 in good health and CMV-seropositive.

Remarks on this clone: One end of the junction does not line up with germline, which may come from a read error. V usage is TRBV6-1 and J usage is TRBJ2-7, with 9 nucleotides matching TRBD1. The CDR3 has 13 amino acids. Germline values: CDR1 MNHNS, CDR2 SASEGT. CDR3 sequence (DNA): TGTGCCAGCGGGGCGGGACAGGGTCACGAGCGGTACTTC. It yields the protein CASGAGQGHERYF.

The chain has TRBV6-1 and TRBJ1-5; 7 nucleotides agree with TRBD1. V shed 10 bases and J 5 bases; nucleotides not matched to a gene: 11. There are 14 residues in the CDR3. CDR1 is MNHNS and CDR2 is SASEGT in the germline V gene. The CDR3 spells CATLDRDVYQPQHF. CDR3 coding DNA: TGTGCCACCCTCGACAGGGATGTATATCAGCCCCAGCATTTT.

The rearrangement uses TRBV5-1 and TRBJ2-1, with 8 bases aligning to TRBD2. This CDR3 spans 16 amino acids. With 0 bases clipped from V and 4 bases from J, the junction kept 6 bases outside the gene matches. Germline values: CDR1 SGHRS, CDR2 YFSETQ. The CDR3: CASSLVLGGGYNEQFF. The DNA for the CDR3 is TGCGCCAGCAGCTTGGTACTCGGGGGGGGATACAATGAGCAGTTCTTC.

The CDR3 DNA follows: TGTGCCAGCAGCTTATCAGGGGGTAGGGGCTACGAGCAGTACTTC. Its protein product is CASSLSGGRGYEQYF. The V and J genes are TRBV7-2 and TRBJ2-7, with 7 positions matching TRBD1. The CDR3 runs to 15 residues. Losses at the gene ends were 2 bases for V and 3 bases for J; bases not matched to a gene: 7. Germline V lookup: CDR1 SGHTA, CDR2 FQGNSA.

This rearrangement joins TRBV15 to TRBJ2-5, with TRBD2 matching over 7 bases. Trimming at V came to 0 bases and at J to 2 bases, leaving 3 bases not matched to a gene. The CDR3 is 15 amino acids. Germline CDR1 LNHNV, CDR2 YYDKDF (reference sequence). Here the CDR3 reads CATSRETSAQETQYF. CDR3 in DNA: TGTGCCACCAGCAGAGAAACTAGCGCACAAGAGACCCAGTACTTC.

This clone appeared a few times. This chain uses TRBV7-2 with TRBJ1-1; 7 bases are a match to TRBD1. The CDR3 covers 15 residues. The trim removed 5 bases at V and 3 bases at J, leaving 9 bases unmatched. Germline V CDR1 and CDR2: SGHTA, FQGNSA. CDR3 sequence: CASSPPTTGYTEAFF. The CDR3 DNA reads TGTGCCAGCAGCCCCCCAACGACAGGGTACACTGAAGCTTTCTTT.

The chain couples TRBV6-1 to TRBJ2-1, with 15 bases fitting TRBD2. Losses at the gene ends were 3 bases for V and 1 base for J; bases not matched to a gene: 7. Germline V gene lookup returns CDR1 MNHNS and CDR2 SASEGT. This CDR3 contains 19 residues. CDR3 DNA sequence: TGTGCCAGCAGTGACGGGACTAGCGGGGGGCAGAGGTCCTACAATGAGCAGTTCTTC. It is translated as CASSDGTSGGQRSYNEQFF.

This clone has only one observation. This chain joins TRBV12-5 and TRBJ1-1; possible D gene TRBD1, 6 bases. Trimming stripped 5 bases from V and 9 bases from J, with 16 bases between. The CDR3 runs to 13 residues. Germline V gene lookup returns CDR1 LGHNT and CDR2 FRNRAP. CDR3 nucleotides: TGTGCTAGTGGTCCCGATTCTACAGGGCAAGCTTTCTTT. As protein: CASGPDSTGQAFF. Looking up the rest from reference TRBV12-5 and TRBJ1-1 gives the full variable domain: DARVTQTPRHKVTEMGQEVTMRCQPILGHNTVFWYRQTMMQGLELLAYFRNRAPLDDSGMPKDRFSAEMPDATLATLKIQPSEPRDSAVYFCASGPDSTGQAFFGQGTRLTVV.

The chain joins TRBV6-6 to TRBJ2-5, with TRBD2 matching 8 bases. Germline CDR1 reads MNHNY; CDR2 reads SVGAGI (reference sequence). The CDR3 runs to 16 residues. The junction had 10 bases not matched to a gene; V was cut back by 5 bases and J by 2 bases. The CDR3 reads CASSPVSGGTQETQYF. The CDR3 DNA reads as TGTGCCAGCAGTCCAGTCAGCGGGGGCACGCAAGAGACCCAGTACTTC.

This clone was detected only a few times. The rearrangement joins TRBV5-1 to TRBJ2-5; TRBD2 aligns across 10 bases. Losses at the gene ends were 1 base for V and 0 bases for J; bases not matched to a gene: 9. Germline values: CDR1 SGHRS, CDR2 YFSETQ. The CDR3 sequence is 18 residues long. CDR3 bases: TGCGCCAGCAGCTTGTTCCCTAGCGGGGGCCTGTACCAAGAGACCCAGTACTTC. Residues: CASSLFPSGGLYQETQYF.

The chain recombines TRBV11-2 with TRBJ2-5; TRBD2 matches 8 bases. Germline CDR1 is SGHAT and CDR2 is FQNNGV. V gave up 5 bases and J gave up 3 bases; unmatched junction bases: 8. The CDR3 spans 15 residues. The CDR3 nucleotides read TGTGCCAGCAGCCCCTATTTAGCGGGGAAAGAGACCCAGTACTTC. Its translation: CASSPYLAGKETQYF.

The V call is TRBV9, the J call TRBJ1-1; 12 bases agree with TRBD1. Germline V CDR1 and CDR2: SGDLS, YYNGEE. V dropped 4 bases and J dropped 11; count of bases not matched to a gene: 6. The length of the CDR3 is 13 residues. The CDR3 coding sequence is TGTGCCAGCAGCTCCGGGACAGGGGGCGTTGCTTTCTTT. Protein sequence: CASSSGTGGVAFF. Filled out from reference TRBV9 and TRBJ1-1, the complete variable domain reads DSGVTQTPKHLITATGQRVTLRCSPRSGDLSVYWYQQSLDQGLQFLIQYYNGEERAKGNILERFSAQQFPDLHSELNLSSLELGDSALYFCASSSGTGGVAFFGQGTRLTVV.

The V and J genes are TRBV21-1 and TRBJ1-2; the DNA was not compared with TRBD1, the D call given in the table. TRBV21-1 is classified as a pseudogene. The CDR3 loop spans 13 amino acids. In DNA, the CDR3 is TGTGCCAGCGACAGGGAATGCGACTATGGCTACACCTTC. Residues: CASDRECDYGYTF.

The chain recombines TRBV30 with TRBJ1-6; D uncertain. Deletions cut 0 bases from V and 5 bases from J, with 8 bases between. CDR1 is GTSNPN and CDR2 is SVGIG in the germline V gene (reference sequence). The CDR3 length is 14 residues. The CDR3 nucleotides read TGTGCCTGGAGTGTTAATCCTCATAATTCACCCCTCCACTTT. Its protein product is CAWSVNPHNSPLHF.

V gene TRBV28 combines with J gene TRBJ2-5; D is possibly TRBD2 (5 bases). Trimming removed 7 bases at V and 3 bases at J, with 15 bases between. CDR1 and CDR2 from the germline V gene are MDHEN and SYDVKM. The CDR3 is 14 amino acids. The DNA of the CDR3 is TGTGCCAGCACCATCGGGATGCGTGAAGAGACCCAGTACTTC. It is translated as CASTIGMREETQYF.